Following are 30 T cell receptor beta chains from one sample sequenced in a study of T-cell memory formation after mild COVID-19. Using its own MiXCR run on the 5' RACE reads, TCRdb lists one record per CDR3 protein. Among around 420,000 distinct CDR3 sequences listed, roughly a quarter were seen once. The specimen was PBMCs or a T cell subset sorted from them (not recorded which). These receptors all come from an adult woman who had mild COVID-19 (a few samples of this study predate the infection). Cell type and time point are not known.

This clonotype came up a few times. This chain connects TRBV3-1 to TRBJ1-2; D might be TRBD1 (6 bases). The CDR3 loop spans 12 amino acids. The V end was cut by 4 bases, the J end by 4 bases, with 7 bases between. CDR1 LGHDT and CDR2 YNNKEL come from the germline V gene (reference sequence). This CDR3 is CASSRQAYGYTF. CDR3 coding DNA: TGTGCCAGCAGCCGACAGGCCTATGGCTACACCTTC.

This clonotype was seen more than once but under ten times. The V gene is TRBV7-6, the J gene TRBJ2-1; 9 nucleotides line up with TRBD2. The germline V gene has CDR1 SGHVS and CDR2 FNYEAQ. The CDR3 is 18 amino acids. V lost 4 bases and J lost 5; bases outside the gene matches: 15. CDR3 nucleotide sequence: TGTGCCAGCAGCTCATACCCCGCCGTAGCGGGGGTCAACAATGAGCAGTTCTTC. Its translation: CASSSYPAVAGVNNEQFF.

This clonotype was seen a few times. This rearrangement joins TRBV6-5 to TRBJ2-3; TRBD2 aligns across 9 bases. Germline trimming cut 10 bases from V and 2 bases from J; bases unmatched to any gene: 13. The germline V gene has CDR1 MNHEY and CDR2 SVGAGI. This CDR3 has 16 residues. In DNA, the CDR3 is TGTGCCACCGTGAAGGGGGTAGCGGGGGACACAGATACGCAGTATTTT. Its protein is CATVKGVAGDTDTQYF.

The chain links TRBV5-6 to TRBJ2-1; TRBD1 is a possible D gene (6 bases). Germline V CDR1 and CDR2: SGHDT, YYEEEE. The V end was cut by 4 bases, the J end by 0 bases, with 26 bases between. This CDR3 comprises 20 residues. The CDR3 region is CASSGGWRSLTLSSYNEQFF. CDR3 sequence (DNA): TGTGCCAGCAGCGGGGGCTGGAGAAGCCTCACCCTAAGCTCCTACAATGAGCAGTTCTTC.

The chain carries TRBV20-1 and TRBJ2-7; 8 bases are a match to TRBD2. Germline V lookup: CDR1 DFQATT, CDR2 SNEGSKA (reference sequence). The CDR3 loop spans 16 amino acids. Losses at the gene ends were 2 bases for V and 0 bases for J; bases not matched to a gene: 9. The CDR3 loop reads CSARNRTSPSSYEQYF. The CDR3 nucleotides are TGCAGTGCTAGAAATAGGACTAGCCCAAGCTCCTACGAGCAGTACTTC.

This clonotype was counted between two and nine times. The junction does not match germline at one end; this may be a read error. V and J are TRBV12-3 or TRBV12-4 and TRBJ2-7; D remains ambiguous. The CDR3 contains 14 residues. The CDR3 here is CASSLGISSHEQYF. The DNA of the CDR3 is TGTGCCAGCAGCTTAGGTATCAGCTCCCACGAGCAGTACTTC.

This clonotype was recorded a few times. This chain connects TRBV6-2 or TRBV6-3 to TRBJ2-1, with D possibly matching TRBD2 (5 bases). CDR1 and CDR2 (germline): MNHEY, SVGEGT. Between the trimmed V and J ends, which lost 0 bases and 6 bases, there was a span of 9 bases. The CDR3 is made up of 14 amino acids. Here the CDR3 reads CASSYSSDFNEQFF. In nucleotides, the CDR3 is TGTGCCAGCAGTTACTCGTCGGACTTCAATGAGCAGTTCTTC.

This clonotype was seen only a few times. The V gene is TRBV7-2, the J gene TRBJ2-3; D gene uncertain. Per the germline V gene, CDR1 is SGHTA and CDR2 is FQGNSA. Trimming left V 7 bases short and J 3 bases short, with 11 bases between. CDR3 length: 13 amino acids. The CDR3 DNA follows: TGTGCCAGCACCCTAGGTGGAACAGATACGCAGTATTTT. Translation: CASTLGGTDTQYF.

There are many counts of this clonotype. V and J are TRBV5-1 and TRBJ2-4; D is ambiguous. The CDR3 consists of 12 residues. Germline V CDR1 and CDR2: SGHRS, YFSETQ. Trimming took 5 bases from V and 9 from J, leaving 12 bases between them. As DNA, the CDR3 is TGCGCCAGCAGTTCACCCTCAGGCATTCAGTACTTC. Amino acid sequence: CASSSPSGIQYF.

This chain uses TRBV5-6 with TRBJ2-7; tentative D call: TRBD2 (5 bases). The CDR3 is 13 amino acids. CDR1 is SGHDT and CDR2 is YYEEEE in the germline V gene. The V gene lost 0 bases and the J gene lost 12 bases, with 16 bases spanning the gap. The CDR3 DNA follows: TGTGCCAGCAGCTTGGCCGAGGGCCGTCGGCCGTACTTC. Protein product: CASSLAEGRRPYF.

The chain employs TRBV7-2 and TRBJ1-6, with 11 bases aligning to TRBD1. J lost 9 bases, V lost 5 bases, and 15 bases had no gene match. There are 18 residues in the CDR3. Germline V gene lookup returns CDR1 SGHTA and CDR2 FQGNSA. The chain's CDR3 is CASSLGTGGWVAGSPLHF. The CDR3 DNA sequence: TGTGCCAGCAGCCTGGGGACAGGGGGATGGGTGGCTGGTTCACCCCTCCACTTT. The variable domain in full, with the rest retrieved from reference TRBV7-2 and TRBJ1-6, is GAGVSQSPSNKVTEKGKDVELRCDPISGHTALYWYRQSLGQGLEFLIYFQGNSAPDKSGLPSDRFSAERTGGSVSTLTIQRTQQEDSAVYLCASSLGTGGWVAGSPLHFGNGTRLTVT.

The J gene is TRBJ2-2, the V gene TRBV27; 10 bases agree with TRBD2. The CDR3 runs to 17 residues. With V trimmed by 2 bases and J by 6 bases, 9 bases remained unmatched. Germline V CDR1 and CDR2: MNHEY, SMNVEV (reference sequence). In DNA form, the CDR3 reads TGTGCCAGCAGTTTAGGTGTGGCTAGCGGGAGTCCCGGGGAGCTGTTTTTT. Protein product: CASSLGVASGSPGELFF.

This clonotype was detected a few times. The chain employs TRBV7-9 and TRBJ1-2; the match to TRBD1 covers 8 bases. Trimming removed 5 bases from V and 9 bases from J; junction bases left unmatched: 11. Germline lookup yields CDR1 SEHNR and CDR2 FQNEAQ (reference sequence). The CDR3 totals 14 residues. The CDR3, as DNA: TGTGCCAGCAGCCCCGGACAGGGTACCCTAAGCTACACCTTC. This encodes CASSPGQGTLSYTF.

This clonotype was found many times. The chain uses TRBV7-8 and TRBJ2-3, with D perhaps assigned TRBD1 or TRBD2 (5 bases each). This CDR3 is built from 14 residues. CDR1 and CDR2 (germline): SGHVS, FQNEAQ. The V gene lost 5 bases and the J gene lost 1 base, with 10 bases spanning the gap. The CDR3: CASSRDLRTDTQYF. For the CDR3, the DNA is TGTGCCAGCAGCCGGGACCTTCGCACAGATACGCAGTATTTT.

This chain links TRBV5-5 with TRBJ2-5; a possible D gene is TRBD1 (5 bases). The CDR3 covers 14 residues. Trimming left V 4 bases short and J 0 bases short, with 10 bases between. Looked up from germline, CDR1 is SGHKS and CDR2 is YYEKEE (reference sequence). The chain's CDR3 is CASSTRTNQETQYF. CDR3 nucleotide sequence: TGTGCCAGCAGCACACGGACAAACCAAGAGACCCAGTACTTC.

This clonotype was seen a handful of times. The chain has TRBV18 and TRBJ2-1; perhaps TRBD1 as D (5 bases). Germline loops: CDR1 KGHSH, CDR2 LQKENI. This CDR3 has 13 amino acids. V was shortened by 5 bases and J by 9 bases, with 14 bases between the two germline ends. DNA for the CDR3: TGTGCCAGCTCATTCCTAGGGGATTCTGAGCAGTTCTTC. Protein sequence: CASSFLGDSEQFF.

This clonotype was observed a handful of times. V is TRBV18 and J is TRBJ2-5, with D possibly being TRBD1 (5 bases). The germline V gene has CDR1 KGHSH and CDR2 LQKENI. Trimming left V 2 bases short and J 7 bases short, with 14 bases between. The length of the CDR3 is 14 residues. CDR3 DNA sequence: TGTGCCAGCTCACCAACAGGTGAAGGTGGGACCCAGTACTTC. It is translated as CASSPTGEGGTQYF. The full variable domain, with the rest looked up from reference TRBV18 and TRBJ2-5, is NAGVMQNPRHLVRRRGQEARLRCSPMKGHSHVYWYRQLPEEGLKFMVYLQKENIIDESGMPKERFSAEFPKEGPSILRIQQVVRGDSAAYFCASSPTGEGGTQYFGPGTRLLVL.

The chain has TRBV30 and TRBJ2-2, with D unclear. Deletions cut 3 bases from V and 3 bases from J, with 17 bases between. The germline gives CDR1 GTSNPN, CDR2 SVGIG (reference sequence). The CDR3 totals 16 residues. CDR3 region: CAWSFGWERDTGELFF. The CDR3 nucleotides read TGTGCCTGGAGCTTCGGGTGGGAACGAGACACCGGGGAGCTGTTTTTT.

The chain couples TRBV2 to TRBJ1-2; D might be TRBD1 (5 bases). Trimming took 3 bases from V and 6 from J, leaving 8 bases between them. The CDR3 has 12 amino acids. Germline CDR1 reads SNHLY; CDR2 reads FYNNEI. CDR3 sequence: CASSDQGNGYTF. The CDR3 nucleotides are TGTGCCAGCAGTGATCAGGGAAATGGCTACACCTTC.

In this sample, this clonotype turned up once. The rearrangement joins TRBV6-5 to TRBJ1-4; D not certain. Germline CDR1 is MNHEY and CDR2 is SVGAGI. The CDR3 is made up of 12 amino acids. Trimming shortened V by 6 bases and J by 11 bases, and 13 bases separated the two germline ends. Written as DNA, the CDR3 is TGTGCCAGCAGAAACAATTGGGGTAAACTGTTTTTT. Translating gives CASRNNWGKLFF.

This clonotype has only a few counts. The V call is TRBV10-3, the J call TRBJ2-3, with 10 positions matching TRBD2. Germline trimming cut 4 bases from V and 2 bases from J; bases unmatched to any gene: 15. CDR1 ENHRY and CDR2 SYGVKD come from the germline V gene. This CDR3 region has 19 residues. CDR3: CAISGGSSGSELVTDTQYF. As DNA, the CDR3 is TGTGCCATCAGTGGGGGATCTAGCGGGAGCGAGCTCGTCACAGATACGCAGTATTTT.

The chain is built from TRBV5-8 and TRBJ2-7; no firm D call. Trimming stripped 4 bases from V and 1 base from J, with 6 bases between. Per germline, CDR1 SGHTS and CDR2 YDEGEE. CDR3 length equals 12 residues. CDR3 region: CASSGISYEQYF. CDR3 sequence (DNA): TGTGCCAGCAGCGGGATTTCCTACGAGCAGTACTTC.

In this sample, this clonotype turned up many times. CDR3 in DNA: TGTGCCATCAGTGACACTAACTATGGCTACACCTTC. Translation: CAISDTNYGYTF. This rearrangement joins TRBV10-3 to TRBJ1-2; unclear D gene. Trimming stripped 3 bases from V and 0 bases from J, with 2 bases between. CDR3 length: 12 residues. The germline gives CDR1 ENHRY, CDR2 SYGVKD.

This clonotype was counted a few times. The rearrangement links TRBV30 to TRBJ2-5; D unresolved. V lost 5 bases and J lost 0, with 13 bases in between. The CDR3 is 14 amino acids. Germline V lookup: CDR1 GTSNPN, CDR2 SVGIG (reference sequence). The CDR3 loop is CAWSSDGYQETQYF. The DNA for the CDR3 is TGTGCCTGGTCCTCGGACGGGTACCAAGAGACCCAGTACTTC.

This clonotype has only a few counts. The rearrangement uses TRBV11-2 and TRBJ1-6; possibly TRBD1 for D (5 bases). Per the germline V gene, CDR1 is SGHAT and CDR2 is FQNNGV. The V gene lost 2 bases and the J gene lost 7 bases, with 12 bases spanning the gap. This CDR3 comprises 15 residues. CDR3 region: CASSLRAGWNSPLHF. The CDR3 nucleotides are TGTGCCAGCAGCTTAAGGGCAGGGTGGAATTCACCCCTCCACTTT.

This clonotype was detected a few times. In nucleotides, the CDR3 is TGTGCCAGCAGTGACATACAGGGGGAAGCTTTCTTT. Encoded protein: CASSDIQGEAFF. This chain links TRBV25-1 with TRBJ1-1; 7 bases fit TRBD1. The CDR3 has 12 residues. Germline lookup yields CDR1 MGHDK and CDR2 SYGVNS. Trimming at V came to 3 bases and at J to 8 bases, leaving 3 bases not matched to a gene.

The chain employs TRBV6-1 and TRBJ1-1, with 7 bases identical to TRBD1. V lost 5 bases to trimming and J lost 3 bases; unmatched junction nucleotides: 3. The length of the CDR3 is 13 residues. In germline, CDR1 is MNHNS, CDR2 SASEGT. The CDR3 reads CASSTGEYTEAFF. The CDR3 coding sequence is TGTGCCAGCAGTACAGGGGAGTACACTGAAGCTTTCTTT.

This clonotype was detected many times. The chain employs TRBV5-1 and TRBJ2-1, with D perhaps TRBD2 (7 bases). V dropped 3 bases and J dropped 4 bases, with 20 bases sitting between them. There are 17 residues in the CDR3. Germline V lookup: CDR1 SGHRS, CDR2 YFSETQ. CDR3 DNA sequence: TGCGCCAGCAGCTCTAGACTCGGCGGGGGCCTTTACAATGAGCAGTTCTTC. Its protein is CASSSRLGGGLYNEQFF.

This clonotype was seen more than once but under ten times. The chain carries TRBV7-9 and TRBJ1-1; perhaps TRBD1 as D (5 bases). The V end lost 5 bases, the J end lost 2 bases, and 18 bases lay between the germline ends. In germline, CDR1 is SEHNR, CDR2 FQNEAQ (reference sequence). There are 16 residues in the CDR3. CDR3 in amino acids: CASSARPGTVNTEAFF. Written as DNA, the CDR3 is TGTGCCAGCAGCGCGAGACCCGGGACGGTTAACACTGAAGCTTTCTTT.

The chain is built from TRBV6-6 and TRBJ1-4; 9 nucleotides match TRBD1. Germline CDR1 reads MNHNY; CDR2 reads SVGAGI (reference sequence). This CDR3 contains 17 residues. J was trimmed by 7 bases and V by 3 bases; bases with no gene match: 12. CDR3 amino acids: CASSYSSPGTGFEKLFF. As DNA, the CDR3 is TGTGCCAGCAGTTATTCGTCCCCCGGGACAGGGTTTGAAAAACTGTTTTTT.